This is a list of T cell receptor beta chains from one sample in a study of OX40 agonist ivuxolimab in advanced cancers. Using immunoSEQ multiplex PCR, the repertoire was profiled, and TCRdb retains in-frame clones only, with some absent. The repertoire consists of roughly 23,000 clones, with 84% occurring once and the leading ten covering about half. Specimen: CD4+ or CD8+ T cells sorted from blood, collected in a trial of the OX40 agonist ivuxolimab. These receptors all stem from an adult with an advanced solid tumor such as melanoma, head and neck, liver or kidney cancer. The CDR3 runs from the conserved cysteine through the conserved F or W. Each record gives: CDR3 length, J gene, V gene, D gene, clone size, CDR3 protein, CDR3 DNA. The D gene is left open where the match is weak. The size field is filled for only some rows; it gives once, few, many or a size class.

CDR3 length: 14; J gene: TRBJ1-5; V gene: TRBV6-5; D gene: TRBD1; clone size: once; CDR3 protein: CASSGGTGEPPQHF; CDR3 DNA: TGTGCCAGCAGCGGCGGGACAGGGGAACCGCCCCAGCATTTT
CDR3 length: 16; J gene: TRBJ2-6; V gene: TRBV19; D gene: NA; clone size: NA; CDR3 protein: CASSHEKYSGANVLTF; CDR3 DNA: TGTGCCAGTAGCCATGAAAAGTACTCTGGGGCCAACGTCCTGACTTTC
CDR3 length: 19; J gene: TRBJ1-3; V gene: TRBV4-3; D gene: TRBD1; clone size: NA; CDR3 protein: CASSARQGGLTYSGNTIYF; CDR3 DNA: TGCGCCAGCAGCGCACGACAGGGGGGTTTAACCTACTCTGGAAACACCATATATTTT
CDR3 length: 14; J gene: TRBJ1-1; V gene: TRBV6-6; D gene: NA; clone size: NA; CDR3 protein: CASKAGVWGAEAFF; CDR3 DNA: TGTGCCAGCAAGGCGGGGGTTTGGGGGGCTGAAGCTTTCTTT
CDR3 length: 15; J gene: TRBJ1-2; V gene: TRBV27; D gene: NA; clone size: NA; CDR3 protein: CASSQKGEPNYGYTF; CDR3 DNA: TGTGCCAGCAGTCAGAAGGGGGAACCTAACTATGGCTACACCTTC
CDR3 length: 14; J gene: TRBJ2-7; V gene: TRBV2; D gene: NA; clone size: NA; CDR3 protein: CASSAGRSSYEQYF; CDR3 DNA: TGTGCCAGCAGTGCGGGGAGGAGCTCCTACGAGCAGTACTTC
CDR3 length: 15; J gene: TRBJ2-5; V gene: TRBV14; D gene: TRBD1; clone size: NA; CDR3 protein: CASSPLDRQMETQYF; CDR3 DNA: TGTGCCAGCAGCCCCCTGGACAGGCAGATGGAGACCCAGTACTTC
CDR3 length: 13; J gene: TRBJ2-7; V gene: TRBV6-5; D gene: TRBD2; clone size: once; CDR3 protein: CASSSGLADEQYF; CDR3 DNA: TGTGCCAGCAGCTCCGGACTAGCGGACGAGCAGTACTTC
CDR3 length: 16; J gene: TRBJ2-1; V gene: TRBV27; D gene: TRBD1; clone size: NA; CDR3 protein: CASRTGDRDGYNEQFF; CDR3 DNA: TGTGCCAGCAGGACCGGTGACAGGGACGGGTACAATGAGCAGTTCTTC
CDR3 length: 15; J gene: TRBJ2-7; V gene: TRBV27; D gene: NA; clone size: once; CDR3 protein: CASSYSGATPYEQYF; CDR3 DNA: TGTGCCAGCAGTTATTCTGGGGCTACCCCCTACGAGCAGTACTTC
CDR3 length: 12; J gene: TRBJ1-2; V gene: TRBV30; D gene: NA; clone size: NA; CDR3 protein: CAWSAQDYGYTF; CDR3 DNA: TGTGCCTGGAGTGCCCAGGACTATGGCTACACCTTC
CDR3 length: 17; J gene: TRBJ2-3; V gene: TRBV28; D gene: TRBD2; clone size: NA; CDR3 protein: CASSLPYSGGDEDTQYF; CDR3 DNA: TGTGCCAGCAGTTTGCCCTATAGCGGGGGGGACGAAGATACGCAGTATTTT
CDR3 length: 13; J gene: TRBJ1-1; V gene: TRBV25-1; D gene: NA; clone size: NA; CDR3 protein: CASRPGLRTEAFF; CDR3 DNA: TGTGCCAGCAGGCCGGGTTTAAGGACTGAAGCTTTCTTT
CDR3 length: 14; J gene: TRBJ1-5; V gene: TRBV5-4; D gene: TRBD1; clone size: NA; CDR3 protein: CASSFRTGLQPQHF; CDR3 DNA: TGTGCCAGCAGCTTCCGGACAGGGCTCCAGCCCCAGCATTTT
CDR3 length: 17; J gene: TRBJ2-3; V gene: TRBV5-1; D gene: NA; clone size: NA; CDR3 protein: CASSLDPTGTSTDTQYF; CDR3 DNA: TGCGCCAGCAGCTTGGACCCGACAGGGACTAGCACAGATACGCAGTATTTT
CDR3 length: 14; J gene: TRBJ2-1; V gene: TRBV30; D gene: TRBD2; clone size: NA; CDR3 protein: CAWSMGGDYNEQFF; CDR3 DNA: TGTGCCTGGAGTATGGGGGGGGATTACAATGAGCAGTTCTTC
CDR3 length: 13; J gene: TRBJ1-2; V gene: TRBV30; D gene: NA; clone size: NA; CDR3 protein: CAWSKVSHYGYTF; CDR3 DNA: TGTGCCTGGAGCAAGGTATCCCACTATGGCTACACCTTC
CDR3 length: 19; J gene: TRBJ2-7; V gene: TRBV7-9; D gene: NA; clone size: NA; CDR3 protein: CASSSGQGWGTHSSYEQYF; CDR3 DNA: TGTGCCAGCAGCTCGGGGCAGGGATGGGGGACTCACAGCTCCTACGAGCAGTACTTC
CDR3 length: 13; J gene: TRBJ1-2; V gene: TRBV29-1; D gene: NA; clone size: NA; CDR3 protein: CSVAPIANYGYTF; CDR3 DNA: TGCAGCGTTGCGCCCATAGCTAACTATGGCTACACCTTC
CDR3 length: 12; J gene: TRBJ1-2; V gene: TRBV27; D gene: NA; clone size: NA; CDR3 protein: CASGLISEGYTF; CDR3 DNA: TGTGCCAGCGGATTAATATCAGAGGGCTACACCTTC
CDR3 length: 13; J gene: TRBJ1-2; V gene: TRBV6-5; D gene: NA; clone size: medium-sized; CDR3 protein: CASSYLTLHGYTF; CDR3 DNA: TGTGCCAGCAGTTACCTGACCCTCCATGGCTACACCTTC
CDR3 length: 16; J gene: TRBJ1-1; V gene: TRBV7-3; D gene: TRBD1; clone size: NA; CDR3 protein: CASSLRATGYGTEAFF; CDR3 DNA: TGTGCCAGCAGCTTAAGGGCGACAGGGTACGGCACTGAAGCTTTCTTT